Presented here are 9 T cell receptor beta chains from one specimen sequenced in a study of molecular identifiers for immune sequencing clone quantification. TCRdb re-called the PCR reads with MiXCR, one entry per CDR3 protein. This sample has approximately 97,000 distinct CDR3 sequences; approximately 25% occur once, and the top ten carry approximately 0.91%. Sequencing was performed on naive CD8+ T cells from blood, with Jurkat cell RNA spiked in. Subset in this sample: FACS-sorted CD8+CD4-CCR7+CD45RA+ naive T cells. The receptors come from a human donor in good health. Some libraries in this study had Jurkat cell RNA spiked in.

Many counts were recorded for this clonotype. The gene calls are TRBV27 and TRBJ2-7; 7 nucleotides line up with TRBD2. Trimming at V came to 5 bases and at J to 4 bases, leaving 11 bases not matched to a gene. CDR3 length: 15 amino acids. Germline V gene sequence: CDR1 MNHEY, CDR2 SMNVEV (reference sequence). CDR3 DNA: TGTGCCAGCAGTATACTTTCGACGGGAGGATACGAGCAGTACTTC. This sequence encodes CASSILSTGGYEQYF.

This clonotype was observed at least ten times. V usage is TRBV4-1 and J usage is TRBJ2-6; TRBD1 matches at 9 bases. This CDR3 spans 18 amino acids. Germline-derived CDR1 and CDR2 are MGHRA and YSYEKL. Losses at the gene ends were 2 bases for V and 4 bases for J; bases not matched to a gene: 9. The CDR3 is CASSQWWTGDAGANVLTF. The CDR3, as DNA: TGCGCCAGCAGCCAATGGTGGACAGGGGATGCCGGGGCCAACGTCCTGACTTTC.

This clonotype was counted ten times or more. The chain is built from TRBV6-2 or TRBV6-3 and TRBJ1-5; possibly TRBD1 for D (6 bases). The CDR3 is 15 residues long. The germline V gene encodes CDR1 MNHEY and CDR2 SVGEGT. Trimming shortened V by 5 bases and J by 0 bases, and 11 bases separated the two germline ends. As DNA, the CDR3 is TGTGCCAGCAGTATCCAGGGGACTAGCAATCAGCCCCAGCATTTT. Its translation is CASSIQGTSNQPQHF.

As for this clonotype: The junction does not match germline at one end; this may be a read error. CDR3 amino acids: CSVEGLAGEYGQYF. In DNA form, the CDR3 reads TGCAGCGTTGAGGGACTAGCGGGAGAGTACGGGCAGTACTTC. The genes are TRBV29-1 and TRBJ2-7; 14 nucleotides match TRBD2. In germline, CDR1 is SQVTM, CDR2 ANQGSEA. The CDR3 runs 14 residues.

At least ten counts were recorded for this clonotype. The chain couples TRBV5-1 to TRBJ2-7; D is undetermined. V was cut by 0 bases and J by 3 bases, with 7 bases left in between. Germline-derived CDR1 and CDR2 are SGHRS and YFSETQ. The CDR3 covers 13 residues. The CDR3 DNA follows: TGCGCCAGCAGCTTGGAGGCCGGCTACGAGCAGTACTTC. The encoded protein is CASSLEAGYEQYF.

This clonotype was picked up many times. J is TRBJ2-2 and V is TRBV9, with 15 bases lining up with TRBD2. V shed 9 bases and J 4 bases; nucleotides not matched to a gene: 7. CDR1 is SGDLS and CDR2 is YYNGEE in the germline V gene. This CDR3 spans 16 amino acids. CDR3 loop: CATGTSGGPSTGELFF. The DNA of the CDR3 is TGTGCCACAGGGACTAGCGGGGGGCCGAGCACCGGGGAGCTGTTTTTT.

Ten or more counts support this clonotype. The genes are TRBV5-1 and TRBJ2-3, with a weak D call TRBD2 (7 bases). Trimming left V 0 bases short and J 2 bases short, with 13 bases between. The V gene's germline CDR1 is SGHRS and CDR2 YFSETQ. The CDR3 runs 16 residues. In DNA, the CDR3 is TGCGCCAGCAGCTTGGAAGGAGGGGGGGTCACAGATACGCAGTATTTT. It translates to CASSLEGGGVTDTQYF. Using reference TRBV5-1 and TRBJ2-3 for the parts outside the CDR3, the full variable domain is KAGVTQTPRYLIKTRGQQVTLSCSPISGHRSVSWYQQTPGQGLQFLFEYFSETQRNKGNFPGRFSGRQFSNSRSEMNVSTLELGDSALYLCASSLEGGGVTDTQYFGPGTRLTVL.

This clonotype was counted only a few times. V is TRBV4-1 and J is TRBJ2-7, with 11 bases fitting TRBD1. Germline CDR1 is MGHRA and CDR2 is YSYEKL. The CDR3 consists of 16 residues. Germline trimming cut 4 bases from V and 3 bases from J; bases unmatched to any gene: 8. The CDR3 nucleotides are TGCGCCAGCAGCCCCAAAGACGGGACAGGGGGCTACGAGCAGTACTTC. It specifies CASSPKDGTGGYEQYF.

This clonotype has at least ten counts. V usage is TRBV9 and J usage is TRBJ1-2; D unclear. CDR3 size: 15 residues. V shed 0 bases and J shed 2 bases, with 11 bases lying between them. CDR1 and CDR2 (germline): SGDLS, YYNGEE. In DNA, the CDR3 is TGTGCCAGCAGCGTAGTTACCCGACTAAACTATGGCTACACCTTC. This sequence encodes CASSVVTRLNYGYTF.